The 13 T cell receptor beta chains reported below all come from one sample, sequenced in a study of T-cell reconstitution after alpha-beta-depleted transplantation in children. Unique molecular identifiers were incorporated when the TCRbeta library was constructed. Via MiXCR, TCRdb re-called the PCR reads, giving one row per CDR3 protein. The data contain 6,400 or so distinct CDR3 sequences, around 16% of them seen just once; the ten biggest clones take up 14% to 15%. The source was PBMCs, collected before TCRalphabeta/CD19-depleted stem cell transplant. The receptors derive from a boy younger than 10 with acute lymphoblastic leukemia, due to receive a stem cell transplant.

This clonotype is judged medium-sized. The chain recombines TRBV20-1 with TRBJ2-3; D unresolved. From germline, CDR1 is DFQATT and CDR2 SNEGSKA (reference sequence). V lost 3 bases to trimming and J lost 4 bases, with 5 bases between them. The CDR3 is made up of 11 amino acids. The CDR3 DNA reads as TGCAGTGCTAGTCAGTCAGATACGCAGTATTTT. Protein sequence: CSASQSDTQYF.

The rearrangement links TRBV20-1 to TRBJ2-3; unclear D gene. CDR1 and CDR2 (germline): DFQATT, SNEGSKA (reference sequence). The length of the CDR3 is 14 residues. V lost 6 bases, J lost 0 bases, and 13 bases lay in between. The CDR3 loop reads CSALRHTSTDTQYF. In nucleotides, the CDR3 is TGCAGTGCCTTAAGGCATACTAGCACAGATACGCAGTATTTT.

In this sample, this clonotype turned up many times. The chain couples TRBV7-2 to TRBJ1-1, with D maybe TRBD1 (6 bases). This CDR3 has 15 residues. V lost 5 bases, J lost 5 bases, and 18 bases lay in between. CDR1 is SGHTA, CDR2 FQGNSA, per germline. For the CDR3, the DNA is TGTGCCAGCAGCGCTGATATGGGGGGCAGGACTGAAGCTTTCTTT. It codes for CASSADMGGRTEAFF.

This clonotype is medium-sized in the sample. J is TRBJ2-1 and V is TRBV7-9; possibly TRBD1 for D (6 bases). Germline CDR1 and CDR2: SEHNR and FQNEAQ (reference sequence). This CDR3 is built from 15 residues. The V end was cut by 2 bases, the J end by 2 bases, with 10 bases between. The CDR3: CASSLQQGTYNEQFF. The CDR3 DNA sequence: TGTGCCAGCAGCTTACAACAGGGAACCTACAATGAGCAGTTCTTC.

This clonotype was counted ten times or more. It may be a read error: a sequence one base away is much more abundant. The rearrangement links TRBV5-1 to TRBJ2-3, with D uncertain. In germline, CDR1 is SGHRS, CDR2 YFSETQ. This CDR3 contains 13 residues. The CDR3 nucleotides read TGCACCAGCAGCTTGGGTGTTTCAGATACGCAGTATTTT. Protein product: CTSSLGVSDTQYF.

Relative to its sample, this clonotype is medium-sized. The J gene is TRBJ2-3, the V gene TRBV5-1; the D call may be TRBD1 or TRBD2 (5 bases each). This CDR3 has 16 residues. V was cut by 0 bases and J by 2 bases, with 13 bases left in between. The germline gives CDR1 SGHRS, CDR2 YFSETQ. The CDR3, as DNA: TGCGCCAGCAGCTTGGCCTGGGACCGCGACACAGATACGCAGTATTTT. Protein sequence: CASSLAWDRDTDTQYF.

The chain joins TRBV12-3 or TRBV12-4 to TRBJ1-5; D is unclear. The V end lost 7 bases, the J end lost 3 bases, and 28 bases lay between the germline ends. This CDR3 is built from 19 residues. CDR3 region: CASISPGASPVRPNQPQHF. In DNA, the CDR3 is TGTGCCAGCATTAGCCCCGGAGCCAGCCCGGTAAGACCCAATCAGCCCCAGCATTTT.

In this sample, this clonotype is medium-sized. This chain's CDR3 is CAISQTNQPQHF. For the CDR3, the DNA is TGTGCCATCAGCCAGACCAATCAGCCCCAGCATTTT. V gene TRBV10-3 combines with J gene TRBJ1-5; no firm D call. Between the trimmed V and J ends, which lost 6 bases and 3 bases, there was a span of 6 bases. Germline values: CDR1 ENHRY, CDR2 SYGVKD. The CDR3 has 12 amino acids.

This clonotype is medium-sized in the sample. V usage is TRBV15 and J usage is TRBJ2-3; 7 bases fit TRBD1. After removal of 11 bases from V and 0 bases from J, the junction contained 5 bases not matched to a gene. The length of the CDR3 is 13 residues. From germline, CDR1 is LNHNV and CDR2 YYDKDF (reference sequence). CDR3 nucleotide sequence: TGTGCCGCTTCAGGGGGTAGCACAGATACGCAGTATTTT. This codes for CAASGGSTDTQYF.

This clonotype ranks as medium-sized (0.01 to 0.1%). The chain has TRBV6-2 or TRBV6-3 and TRBJ2-1; a weak D match, TRBD2 (5 bases). This CDR3 contains 15 residues. V lost 2 bases, J lost 0 bases, and 8 bases lay in between. From germline, CDR1 is MNHEY and CDR2 SVGEGT. Here the CDR3 reads CASSYGEPSYNEQFF. For the CDR3, the DNA is TGTGCCAGCAGTTACGGGGAGCCCTCCTACAATGAGCAGTTCTTC.

Sample share makes this clonotype medium-sized (0.01 to 0.1%). The chain has TRBV3-1 and TRBJ2-3, with 11 positions matching TRBD2. The CDR3 covers 18 residues. Germline loops: CDR1 LGHDT, CDR2 YNNKEL (reference sequence). Losses at the gene ends were 0 bases for V and 2 bases for J; bases not matched to a gene: 7. The CDR3 sequence: CASSQDGSSGGHTDTQYF. The CDR3 region has the DNA TGTGCCAGCAGCCAAGATGGCTCTAGCGGGGGGCACACAGATACGCAGTATTTT.

The sample holds many counts of this clonotype. This chain joins TRBV28 and TRBJ1-1; 8 bases line up with TRBD1. This CDR3 is 14 amino acids long. Germline CDR1 is MDHEN and CDR2 is SYDVKM. Trimming took 1 base from V and 6 from J; bases not matched to a gene: 4. CDR3 sequence: CASSLLTTGAEAFF. CDR3 bases: TGTGCCAGCAGTTTATTAACGACAGGGGCTGAAGCTTTCTTT.

This clonotype was counted many times. V gene TRBV7-3 combines with J gene TRBJ2-1; tentatively, D is TRBD1 or TRBD2 (5 bases each). This CDR3 has 19 residues. CDR1 is SGHTA, CDR2 FQGTGA, per germline. V was shortened by 3 bases and J by 0 bases, with 21 bases between the two germline ends. In DNA, the CDR3 is TGTGCCAGCAGCTTCCCTTGGGGGTCCGGACGGAGCTCCTACAATGAGCAGTTCTTC. It encodes CASSFPWGSGRSSYNEQFF.